The rows below give T cell receptor beta chains drawn from one sample of a study of spatial heterogeneity in lung cancer. TCRdb itself ran the 5' RACE reads through MiXCR, one entry per CDR3 protein. The repertoire has 25,000 to 30,000 distinct CDR3 sequences, roughly 6.9% of them found once; the top ten carry almost 25%. The material was lung tumor tissue, obtained at surgery. Every receptor here comes from a male donor with early-stage non-small cell lung cancer. Each CDR3 is given with its conserved first and last residue. Fields, in order: CDR3 protein, CDR3 DNA, CDR3 length, V gene, D gene, J gene, clone size. A D gene is named only where the DNA matches it firmly. A row's size may be missing; if present it is once, few, many or a size class.

CDR3 protein: CASSISDRAEAFF
CDR3 DNA: TGTGCCAGCAGTATTTCGGACAGGGCTGAAGCTTTCTTT
CDR3 length: 13
V gene: TRBV6-2/TRBV6-3
D gene: TRBD1
J gene: TRBJ1-1
clone size: NA

CDR3 protein: CASSQGAGDGYTF
CDR3 DNA: TGTGCCAGCAGCCAAGGGGCCGGGGACGGCTACACCTTC
CDR3 length: 13
V gene: TRBV3-1
D gene: NA
J gene: TRBJ1-2
clone size: few

CDR3 protein: CASLLSRDSETQYF
CDR3 DNA: TGTGCAAGCCTTCTCTCCAGGGATTCGGAGACCCAGTACTTC
CDR3 length: 14
V gene: TRBV6-6
D gene: NA
J gene: TRBJ2-5
clone size: NA

CDR3 protein: CASSQGGGRSEKLFF
CDR3 DNA: TGTGCCAGCAGCCAAGGTGGGGGAAGGAGTGAAAAACTGTTTTTT
CDR3 length: 15
V gene: TRBV28
D gene: NA
J gene: TRBJ1-4
clone size: few

CDR3 protein: CASSQGTRSGNTIYF
CDR3 DNA: TGTGCCAGCAGCCAAGGTACGCGTTCTGGAAACACCATATATTTT
CDR3 length: 15
V gene: TRBV3-1
D gene: NA
J gene: TRBJ1-3
clone size: many

CDR3 protein: CASSPKAQETQYF
CDR3 DNA: TGTGCCAGCTCCCCTAAGGCCCAAGAGACCCAGTACTTC
CDR3 length: 13
V gene: TRBV18
D gene: NA
J gene: TRBJ2-5
clone size: NA

CDR3 protein: CASSQRTGGINQPQHF
CDR3 DNA: TGTGCCAGCTCACAGAGGACAGGGGGCATCAATCAGCCCCAGCATTTT
CDR3 length: 16
V gene: TRBV18
D gene: TRBD1
J gene: TRBJ1-5
clone size: few

CDR3 protein: CSAMDPGGPGYEQYF
CDR3 DNA: TGCAGTGCTATGGACCCCGGAGGGCCCGGGTACGAGCAGTACTTC
CDR3 length: 15
V gene: TRBV20-1
D gene: NA
J gene: TRBJ2-7
clone size: many

CDR3 protein: CASSVGGDYGYTF
CDR3 DNA: TGCGCCAGCAGCGTAGGGGGAGACTATGGCTACACCTTC
CDR3 length: 13
V gene: TRBV4-1
D gene: NA
J gene: TRBJ1-2
clone size: many

CDR3 protein: CASSLHDRENSPLHF
CDR3 DNA: TGTGCCAGCAGCCTACACGACAGGGAGAATTCACCCCTCCACTTT
CDR3 length: 15
V gene: TRBV7-9
D gene: TRBD1
J gene: TRBJ1-6
clone size: few

CDR3 protein: CASSEHSGNTIYF
CDR3 DNA: TGTGCCAGCAGCGAACACAGTGGAAACACCATATATTTT
CDR3 length: 13
V gene: TRBV9
D gene: NA
J gene: TRBJ1-3
clone size: NA

CDR3 protein: CASSLGRTSDTQYF
CDR3 DNA: TGTGCCAGCAGCCTTGGACGGACATCAGATACGCAGTATTTT
CDR3 length: 14
V gene: TRBV5-6
D gene: NA
J gene: TRBJ2-3
clone size: many

CDR3 protein: CSTGAGDIDNEQFF
CDR3 DNA: TGCAGCACCGGGGCAGGGGATATTGACAATGAGCAGTTCTTC
CDR3 length: 14
V gene: TRBV29-1
D gene: NA
J gene: TRBJ2-1
clone size: many

CDR3 protein: CASSLYWGQPQHF
CDR3 DNA: TGTGCCAGCAGCTTATACTGGGGTCAGCCCCAGCATTTT
CDR3 length: 13
V gene: TRBV7-2
D gene: NA
J gene: TRBJ1-5
clone size: many

CDR3 protein: CASSYPYDGTGGYGYTF
CDR3 DNA: TGTGCCAGCAGCTACCCCTATGACGGGACAGGGGGCTATGGCTACACCTTC
CDR3 length: 17
V gene: TRBV7-9
D gene: TRBD1
J gene: TRBJ1-2
clone size: many

CDR3 protein: CASSLSGTTYEQYF
CDR3 DNA: TGTGCCAGCAGCTTGTCGGGGACAACCTACGAGCAGTACTTC
CDR3 length: 14
V gene: TRBV28
D gene: NA
J gene: TRBJ2-7
clone size: NA

CDR3 protein: CASSHGLWDAFGDTEAFF
CDR3 DNA: TGTGCCAGCAGCCATGGCCTTTGGGACGCTTTTGGGGACACTGAAGCTTTCTTT
CDR3 length: 18
V gene: TRBV3-1
D gene: NA
J gene: TRBJ1-1
clone size: many

CDR3 protein: CASSFSGGQMNTEAFF
CDR3 DNA: TGCGCCAGCAGCTTTTCAGGGGGCCAAATGAACACTGAAGCTTTCTTT
CDR3 length: 16
V gene: TRBV5-1
D gene: TRBD1
J gene: TRBJ1-1
clone size: many

CDR3 protein: CASSELRAGGDSPLHF
CDR3 DNA: TGTGCCAGCAGTGAACTCAGGGCAGGGGGCGATTCACCCCTCCACTTT
CDR3 length: 16
V gene: TRBV6-1
D gene: TRBD1
J gene: TRBJ1-6
clone size: many

CDR3 protein: CSATDRGLNNEQFF
CDR3 DNA: TGCAGTGCTACGGACAGGGGGCTGAACAATGAGCAGTTCTTC
CDR3 length: 14
V gene: TRBV20-1
D gene: TRBD1
J gene: TRBJ2-1
clone size: NA